The TCR beta chain under discussion was sequenced for a study of CD8 T cells in ankylosing spondylitis. MiXCR was run by TCRdb on the 5' RACE reads, yielding one entry per CDR3 protein. Of 36,000 or so distinct CDR3 sequences detected, 4.5% to 6% appear once; the ten largest clones hold less than 15%. This clonotype rates as medium-sized. Its antigen remains unknown. Study-wide results and caveats: Disease-linked clones were reportedly significantly enriched in matched ankylosing spondylitis synovial fluid.

The V end lost 0 bases, the J end lost 3 bases, and 18 bases lay between the germline ends. The CDR3 loop spans 18 amino acids. The germline V gene encodes CDR1 MNHEY and CDR2 SVGEGT. The TCR sequence derives from a male donor with ankylosing spondylitis or in good health (not recorded which). The genes are TRBV6-2 or TRBV6-3 and TRBJ2-1; the D gene is possibly TRBD2 (5 bases). What was sequenced was blood, either unsorted or a sorted T cell fraction (not recorded which). The CDR3 loop is CASSYSRVRPTYYNEQFF. The CDR3 region has the DNA TGTGCCAGCAGTTACTCGAGGGTCCGACCCACCTACTACAATGAGCAGTTCTTC.